Listed here is a single T cell receptor beta chain. What it binds is unknown. Deletions cut 3 bases from V and 6 bases from J, with 10 bases between. Germline V gene sequence: CDR1 LNHNV, CDR2 YYDKDF (reference sequence). This CDR3 region has 13 residues. Systemic immunosuppression or autoimmune disease history was grounds to exclude patients. At cycle 4 day 1, cycle 7 day 1, and baseline, blood was sampled. The repertoire was sequenced with immunoSEQ multiplex PCR; TCRdb's copy has only in-frame clones and lacks some. The repertoire holds nearly 35,000 clones, with roughly 90% as singletons. This record comes from a study of OX40 agonist ivuxolimab in advanced cancers. Looking at the study overall: Intravenous ivuxolimab was administered to patients every 2 weeks at 0.01 to 10 mg/kg.

Study observations and caveats: Near-lowest levels of clonal expansion characterized partial responders at 0.1-3.0 mg/kg.

This chain joins TRBV15 and TRBJ2-3, with D uncertain. This clonotype was sampled from an adult with an advanced solid tumor such as melanoma, head and neck, liver or kidney cancer. Here the sequenced sample was CD4+ or CD8+ T cells sorted from blood, taken in a trial of the OX40 agonist ivuxolimab. For the CDR3, the DNA is TGTGCCACCAGCAGCCTACCTCTGGATACGCAGTATTTT. Translation: CATSSLPLDTQYF.